One T cell receptor (beta chain) is described in this entry. Antigen: not known. The table came from immunoSEQ multiplex PCR; TCRdb's copy has only in-frame clones and leaves some out. The table shows almost 65,000 clones, with roughly nine tenths occurring only once. The record originates from a study of T cells in localized non-small cell lung cancer. Overall study results and limits: Sequencing was restricted to one tumor region; therefore, heterogeneity remains possible. Adjacent lung exhibited a median of about 50 among the 100 most abundant tumor clones.

The specimen was peripheral blood, collected before any cancer treatment. This sequence was found in a woman between 35 and 70 years old with stage I lung adenocarcinoma.

CDR3 bases: TGTGCCAGCAGCCCTCGAGCCATCCTGGGCTCTGGAAACACCATATATTTT. This codes for CASSPRAILGSGNTIYF. This chain links TRBV5-8 with TRBJ1-3; no definite D call. With 4 bases removed from V and 0 bases from J, the gap between germline ends came to 17 bases. Germline loops: CDR1 SGHTS, CDR2 YDEGEE. The CDR3 is 17 amino acids.